This T cell receptor (beta chain) was sequenced for a study of blood T cell repertoires in COVID-19. This CDR3 has 11 amino acids. Trimming removed 6 bases from V and 7 bases from J, with 6 bases in between. The study recruited people aged roughly 18 to 89 years across about two dozen US areas. Profiled with immunoSEQ multiplex PCR; TCRdb holds only in-frame clones, not every one. The sample gives under 300,000 clones, over 70% of which show up once; 2.5% to 3.5% is in the top ten. The receptor was isolated from a woman aged 40-49 years who had been exposed to COVID-19. This chain connects TRBV12-3 or TRBV12-4 to TRBJ1-4; D is uncertain. Sequencing input: PBMCs or T cells enriched from blood (not recorded which). The CDR3 here is CASRYSEKLFF. The CDR3 nucleotides are TGTGCCAGCAGGTACAGTGAAAAACTGTTTTTT.